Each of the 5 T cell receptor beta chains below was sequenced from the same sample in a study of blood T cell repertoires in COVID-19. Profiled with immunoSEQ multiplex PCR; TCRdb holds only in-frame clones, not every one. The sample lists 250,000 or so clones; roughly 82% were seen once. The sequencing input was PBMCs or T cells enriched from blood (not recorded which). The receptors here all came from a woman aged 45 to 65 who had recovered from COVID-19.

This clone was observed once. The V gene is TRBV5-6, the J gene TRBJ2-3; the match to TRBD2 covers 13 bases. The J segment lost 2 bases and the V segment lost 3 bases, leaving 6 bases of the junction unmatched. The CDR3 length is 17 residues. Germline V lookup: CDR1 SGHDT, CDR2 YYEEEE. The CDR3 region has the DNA TGTGCCAGCAGCTATGGACTAGCGGGGGACTACACAGATACGCAGTATTTT. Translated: CASSYGLAGDYTDTQYF.

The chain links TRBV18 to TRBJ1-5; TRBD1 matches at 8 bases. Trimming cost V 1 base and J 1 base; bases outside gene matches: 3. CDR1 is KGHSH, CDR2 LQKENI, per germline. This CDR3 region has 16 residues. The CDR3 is CASSPRYRGSNQPQHF. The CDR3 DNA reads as TGTGCCAGCTCACCACGCTACAGGGGGAGCAATCAGCCCCAGCATTTT.

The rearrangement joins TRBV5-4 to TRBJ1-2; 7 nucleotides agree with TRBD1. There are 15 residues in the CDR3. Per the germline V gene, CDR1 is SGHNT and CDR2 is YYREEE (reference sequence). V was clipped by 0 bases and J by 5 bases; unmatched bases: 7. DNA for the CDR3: TGTGCCAGCAGCTTGGGGGGACAGCAACCTTATGGCTACACCTTC. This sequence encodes CASSLGGQQPYGYTF.

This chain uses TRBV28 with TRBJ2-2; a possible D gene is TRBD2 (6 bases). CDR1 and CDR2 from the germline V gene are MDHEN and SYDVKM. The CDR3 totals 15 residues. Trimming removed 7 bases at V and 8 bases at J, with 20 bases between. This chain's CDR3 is CASMVGGAIVGELFF. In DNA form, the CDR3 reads TGTGCCAGCATGGTCGGAGGGGCTATCGTGGGGGAGCTGTTTTTT.

Here the CDR3 DNA reads TGTGCCAGCAGCCAATTCCTCAGGGAGAACACTGAAGCTTTCTTT. Protein: CASSQFLRENTEAFF. The genes are TRBV3-1 (or the pseudogene TRBV3-2) and TRBJ1-1; the D gene is possibly TRBD1 (5 bases). V was shortened by 2 bases and J by 1 base, with 11 bases between the two germline ends. Germline V lookup: CDR1 LGHDT, CDR2 YNNKEL (reference sequence). This CDR3 has 15 amino acids.